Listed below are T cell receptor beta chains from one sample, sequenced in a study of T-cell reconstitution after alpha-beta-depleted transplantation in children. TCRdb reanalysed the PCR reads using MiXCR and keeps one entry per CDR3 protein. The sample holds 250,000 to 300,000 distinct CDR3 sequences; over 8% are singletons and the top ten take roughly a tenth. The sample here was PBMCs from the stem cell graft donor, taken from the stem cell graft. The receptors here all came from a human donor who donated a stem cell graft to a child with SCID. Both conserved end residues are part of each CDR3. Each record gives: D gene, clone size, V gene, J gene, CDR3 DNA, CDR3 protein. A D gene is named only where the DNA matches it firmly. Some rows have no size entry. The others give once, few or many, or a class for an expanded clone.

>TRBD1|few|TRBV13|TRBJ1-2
TGTGCCAGCAGCCCGAAAAAGACAGGGTGGAGTGCTGGCTACACCTTC
CASSPKKTGWSAGYTF
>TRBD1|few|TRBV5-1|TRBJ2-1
TGCGCCAGCAGCTCCTCGGGACAGCACAATGAGCAGTTCTTC
CASSSSGQHNEQFF
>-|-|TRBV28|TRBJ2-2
TGTGCCAGCAGTCCCTCACTCCGGGAGCTGTTTTTT
CASSPSLRELFF
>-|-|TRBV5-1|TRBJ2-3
TGCGCCAGCAGCTTGAATCCCTCGCTCACTAGCACAGATACGCAGTATTTT
CASSLNPSLTSTDTQYF
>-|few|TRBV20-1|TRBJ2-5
TGCAGTGCTAGAGATCCGACCCCCTCGGTGGGAGAGACCCAGTACTTC
CSARDPTPSVGETQYF
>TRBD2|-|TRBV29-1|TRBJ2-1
TGCAGCGAAAGCGGGGGGACCTCCTACAATGAGCAGTTCTTC
CSESGGTSYNEQFF
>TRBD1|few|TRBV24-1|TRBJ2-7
TGTGCCACCACCATCCGGGACAGGACCACCTACGAGCAGTACTTC
CATTIRDRTTYEQYF
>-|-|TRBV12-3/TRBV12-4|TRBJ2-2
TGTGCCAGCAGTTTCCTCGAGGTGGCCGGGGAGCTGTTTTTT
CASSFLEVAGELFF
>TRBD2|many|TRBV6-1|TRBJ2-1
TGTGCCAGCAGGGAGGGACTAGGTGAATACAATGAGCAGTTCTTC
CASREGLGEYNEQFF
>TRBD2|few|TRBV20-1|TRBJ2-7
TGCAGTGCTAGAGATGGCGGGGGGGCCCCATCCTACGAGCAGTACTTC
CSARDGGGAPSYEQYF
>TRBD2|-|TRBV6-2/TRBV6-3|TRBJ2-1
TGTGCCAGCAGTTATCTAGCGGGGGGGTGGGAGCAGTTCTTC
CASSYLAGGWEQFF
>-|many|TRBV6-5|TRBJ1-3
TGTGCCAGCAGGGCCCCGGGGCCCTCTGGAAACACCATATATTTT
CASRAPGPSGNTIYF
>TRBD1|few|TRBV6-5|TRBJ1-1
TGTGCCAGCAGTTACTTTAACAGGGGGCAAGCTTTCTTT
CASSYFNRGQAFF
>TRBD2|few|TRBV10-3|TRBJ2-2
TGTGCCATCAGTGACCGACTAGCGGGGGACACCGGGGAGCTGTTTTTT
CAISDRLAGDTGELFF
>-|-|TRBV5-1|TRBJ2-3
TGCGCCAGCACGAGAGCAGATACGCAGTATTTT
CASTRADTQYF
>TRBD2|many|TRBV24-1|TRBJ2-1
TGTGCCACCAGTGAGGGGACTAGCGTCTACAATGAGCAGTTCTTC
CATSEGTSVYNEQFF
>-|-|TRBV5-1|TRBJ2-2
TGCGCCAGCAGCTTGTTCGCCATAGGGAACACCGGGGAGCTGTTTTTT
CASSLFAIGNTGELFF
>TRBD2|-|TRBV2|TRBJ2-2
TGTGCCAGCAGAAAACTAGCGGGGGGCACCGGGGAGCTGTTTTTT
CASRKLAGGTGELFF
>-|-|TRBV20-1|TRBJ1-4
TGCAGTGCTAGGACCCCAGGGCTGGGCGAAAAACTGTTTTTT
CSARTPGLGEKLFF
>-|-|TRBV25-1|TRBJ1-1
TGTGCCAGCAGTGCCCGAGGGTACACTGAAGCTTTCTTT
CASSARGYTEAFF
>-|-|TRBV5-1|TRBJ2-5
TGCGCCAGCTCAACGGGGGTTCAAGAGACCCAGTACTTC
CASSTGVQETQYF
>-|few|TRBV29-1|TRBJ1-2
-
CSSWGQGTGTF
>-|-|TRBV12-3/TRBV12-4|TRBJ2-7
TGTGCCAGCAGTAAGGGGGAGGGCTACGAGCAGTACTTC
CASSKGEGYEQYF
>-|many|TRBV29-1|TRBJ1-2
TGCAGCGTTGAAGAATACGACAGTGAGGACTATGGCTACACCTTC
CSVEEYDSEDYGYTF
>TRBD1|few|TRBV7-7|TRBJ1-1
TGTGCTAGCAGCCCAGGACAGGGGATCAGGGCTTTCTTT
CASSPGQGIRAFF
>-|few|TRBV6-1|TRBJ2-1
TGTGCCAGCAGCTCAAGAGGGGGTCCAGACAATGAGCAGTTCTTC
CASSSRGGPDNEQFF
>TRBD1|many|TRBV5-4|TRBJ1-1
TGTGCCAGCAGCTTTCCGGGACAGGGGGCATTCGATCAAAACACTGAAGCTTTCTTT
CASSFPGQGAFDQNTEAFF